Shown below are 22 T cell receptor beta chains from a single sample sequenced in a study of OX40 agonist ivuxolimab in advanced cancers. Profiled with immunoSEQ multiplex PCR; TCRdb holds only in-frame clones, not every one. Of approximately 88,000 clones in the sample, approximately 91% were seen once. The source material was CD4+ or CD8+ T cells sorted from blood, sampled in a trial of the OX40 agonist ivuxolimab. The receptors were gathered from an adult with an advanced solid tumor such as melanoma, head and neck, liver or kidney cancer.

The V call is TRBV27, the J call TRBJ1-2; the D gene is possibly TRBD1 (5 bases). CDR3 length: 16 residues. Trimming stripped 0 bases from V and 2 bases from J, with 13 bases between. Germline V gives CDR1 MNHEY, CDR2 SMNVEV (reference sequence). The CDR3 sequence: CASSLSIWGPNYGYTF. CDR3 DNA sequence: TGTGCCAGCAGTTTATCGATATGGGGACCGAACTATGGCTACACCTTC.

J is TRBJ1-2 and V is TRBV30; D uncertain. Trimming removed 4 bases at V and 4 bases at J, with 7 bases between. This CDR3 is 11 amino acids long. The germline CDR1 and CDR2 sequences are GTSNPN and SVGIG (reference sequence). CDR3 DNA: TGTGCCTGGAAAGGATTCTATGGCTACACCTTC. Protein product: CAWKGFYGYTF.

This clone was counted a single time. The V and J genes are TRBV2 and TRBJ2-3; TRBD2 matches 10 bases. There are 16 residues in the CDR3. V gave up 6 bases and J gave up 0 bases; unmatched junction bases: 6. The germline gives CDR1 SNHLY, CDR2 FYNNEI. CDR3 bases: TGTGCCAGCAGAGTTGGACTAGCGGCTAGCACAGATACGCAGTATTTT. Its protein is CASRVGLAASTDTQYF.

The chain joins TRBV30 to TRBJ2-3, with 7 bases that match TRBD2. This CDR3 contains 14 residues. V shed 1 base, J shed 2 bases, and the junction held 3 bases outside the gene matches. Germline V gene sequence: CDR1 GTSNPN, CDR2 SVGIG (reference sequence). CDR3 sequence reads: CAWSGLAVTDTQYF. CDR3 sequence (DNA): TGTGCCTGGAGTGGCCTAGCGGTCACAGATACGCAGTATTTT. Using reference TRBV30 and TRBJ2-3 for the parts outside the CDR3, the full variable domain is SQTIHQWPATLVQPVGSPLSLECTVEGTSNPNLYWYRQAAGRGLQLLFYSVGIGQISSEVPQNLSASRPQDRQFILSSKKLLLSDSGFYLCAWSGLAVTDTQYFGPGTRLTVL.

The rearrangement uses TRBV27 and TRBJ2-2; D possibly matches TRBD1 or TRBD2 (6 bases each). Trimming removed 8 bases from V and 7 bases from J, with 20 bases in between. The CDR3 has 15 residues. From germline, CDR1 is MNHEY and CDR2 SMNVEV (reference sequence). CDR3 sequence reads: CASCVGGATNGELFF. The DNA for the CDR3 is TGTGCCAGCTGCGTGGGGGGCGCGACGAACGGGGAGCTGTTTTTT.

V and J are TRBV7-9 and TRBJ1-4, with D possibly TRBD1 on 6 matching bases. Germline V gene lookup returns CDR1 SEHNR and CDR2 FQNEAQ (reference sequence). V was shortened by 5 bases and J by 6 bases, with 13 bases between the two germline ends. CDR3 length: 14 amino acids. DNA of the CDR3: TGTGCCAGCAGCGCCTTGAGGGGGGATGAAAAACTGTTTTTT. Protein sequence: CASSALRGDEKLFF.

The chain joins TRBV7-3 to TRBJ2-1; 9 bases line up with TRBD1. This CDR3 contains 17 residues. Germline CDR1 SGHTA, CDR2 FQGTGA. V gave up 2 bases and J gave up 8 bases; unmatched junction bases: 13. CDR3 sequence reads: CASSLATGQGRTHEQFF. The CDR3 DNA sequence: TGTGCCAGCAGCTTAGCCACGGGACAGGGAAGAACCCATGAGCAGTTCTTC.

The V call is TRBV5-8, the J call TRBJ1-5; a possible D gene is TRBD1 (5 bases). CDR3 size: 17 residues. V was clipped by 0 bases and J by 3 bases, with 16 bases between them. The germline gives CDR1 SGHTS, CDR2 YDEGEE. The CDR3 nucleotides read TGTGCCAGCAGCTTGGTGTTCGGGCAGGGCTACAATCAGCCCCAGCATTTT. Residues: CASSLVFGQGYNQPQHF. The full variable domain, completed using reference TRBV5-8 and TRBJ1-5, is EAGVTQSPTHLIKTRGQQATLRCSPISGHTSVYWYQQALGLGLQFLLWYDEGEERNRGNFPPRFSGRQFPNYSSELNVNALELEDSALYLCASSLVFGQGYNQPQHFGDGTRLSIL.

This clone was seen a single time. The chain joins TRBV18 to TRBJ2-5; the match to TRBD2 covers 13 bases. Germline values: CDR1 KGHSH, CDR2 LQKENI. V lost 3 bases to trimming and J lost 4 bases; unmatched junction nucleotides: 8. The CDR3 sequence is 17 residues long. The CDR3 bases are TGTGCCAGCTCACCGCGACTAGCGGGAGGAACGCTAGAGACCCAGTACTTC. Amino acid sequence: CASSPRLAGGTLETQYF. The whole variable domain, filled in from reference TRBV18 and TRBJ2-5, reads NAGVMQNPRHLVRRRGQEARLRCSPMKGHSHVYWYRQLPEEGLKFMVYLQKENIIDESGMPKERFSAEFPKEGPSILRIQQVVRGDSAAYFCASSPRLAGGTLETQYFGPGTRLLVL.

The chain employs TRBV5-1 and TRBJ2-7; weak D call: TRBD1 (6 bases). Germline V gives CDR1 SGHRS, CDR2 YFSETQ. The CDR3 covers 13 residues. V gave up 4 bases and J gave up 7 bases, with 15 bases separating them. DNA for the CDR3: TGCGCCAGCAGCACAGCAGGGGTAGGGGAGCAGTACTTC. Its translation: CASSTAGVGEQYF.

This clone showed up just a few times. This chain links TRBV19 with TRBJ1-5, with TRBD1 identical over 10 bases. Germline CDR1 and CDR2: LNHDA and SQIVND (reference sequence). The CDR3 has 15 amino acids. Losses at the gene ends were 5 bases for V and 5 bases for J; bases not matched to a gene: 6. The CDR3 here is CASSRDRGSYQPQHF. The CDR3 DNA is TGTGCCAGTAGTCGGGACAGGGGATCGTATCAGCCCCAGCATTTT.

This clone was detected a few times. The V and J genes are TRBV4-2 and TRBJ1-2; D perhaps matches TRBD1 (5 bases). The CDR3 length is 16 residues. Germline V gene lookup returns CDR1 LGHNA and CDR2 YNFKEQ. Between the trimmed V and J ends, which lost 4 bases and 2 bases, there was a span of 17 bases. In DNA, the CDR3 is TGTGCCAGCAGCCCGTTATCCCAGGGAGTGAACTATGGCTACACCTTC. Protein product: CASSPLSQGVNYGYTF.

V usage is TRBV7-8 and J usage is TRBJ1-1; 8 nucleotides align to TRBD1. J was trimmed by 4 bases and V by 1 base; bases with no gene match: 2. Germline CDR1 is SGHVS and CDR2 is FQNEAQ. This CDR3 comprises 14 residues. CDR3 residues: CASSLGQGFTEAFF. CDR3 DNA sequence: TGTGCCAGCAGCTTAGGACAGGGGTTCACTGAAGCTTTCTTT.

The chain has TRBV6-5 and TRBJ2-1; TRBD2 matches at 8 bases. J was trimmed by 7 bases and V by 2 bases; bases with no gene match: 7. The V gene's germline CDR1 is MNHEY and CDR2 SVGAGI. This CDR3 is built from 15 residues. The CDR3, as DNA: TGTGCCAGCAGTTACATGGGACTAGAAGGTAATGAGCAGTTCTTC. This translates into CASSYMGLEGNEQFF.

The V and J genes are TRBV29-1 and TRBJ2-6; no firm D call. This CDR3 region has 13 residues. CDR1 SQVTM and CDR2 ANQGSEA come from the germline V gene. The V gene lost 7 bases and the J gene lost 2 bases, with 9 bases spanning the gap. The DNA of the CDR3 is TGCAGCGCCCGGGTGACTGGGGCCAACGTCCTGACTTTC. The encoded protein is CSARVTGANVLTF.

The chain couples TRBV4-3 to TRBJ2-7, with TRBD2 matching over 7 bases. V lost 0 bases and J lost 0; bases outside the gene matches: 5. This CDR3 is 16 amino acids long. Germline V lookup: CDR1 LGHNA, CDR2 YSLEER. The CDR3 DNA reads TGCGCCAGCAGCCAAGATGGGCGGGGGAGCTCCTACGAGCAGTACTTC. It yields the protein CASSQDGRGSSYEQYF.

The chain is built from TRBV5-1 and TRBJ2-5, with unresolved D. The CDR3 has 14 residues. CDR1 is SGHRS, CDR2 YFSETQ, per germline. With 0 bases removed from V and 3 bases from J, the gap between germline ends came to 9 bases. This CDR3 is CASSLVVAEETQYF. The CDR3 nucleotides are TGCGCCAGCAGCTTGGTCGTAGCAGAAGAGACCCAGTACTTC.

V usage is TRBV6-5 and J usage is TRBJ1-2; 8 bases are a match to TRBD1. The CDR3 loop spans 12 amino acids. V shed 5 bases, J shed 8 bases, and the junction held 4 bases outside the gene matches. The V gene's germline CDR1 is MNHEY and CDR2 SVGAGI. Here the CDR3 reads CASSRGQAGYTF. The CDR3, as DNA: TGTGCCAGCAGTAGGGGACAGGCGGGCTACACCTTC.

The sample holds one count of this clone. The V gene is TRBV19, the J gene TRBJ1-4, with 8 bases lining up with TRBD1. The CDR3 totals 15 residues. Trimming removed 9 bases from V and 0 bases from J; junction bases left unmatched: 6. Germline lookup yields CDR1 LNHDA and CDR2 SQIVND (reference sequence). As DNA, the CDR3 is TGTGCCAGCCGCAGGGGGCTAGCAACTAATGAAAAACTGTTTTTT. It codes for CASRRGLATNEKLFF.

This chain links TRBV29-1 with TRBJ2-5; TRBD1 aligns across 7 bases. Germline V gives CDR1 SQVTM, CDR2 ANQGSEA. Trimming removed 6 bases from V and 4 bases from J; junction bases left unmatched: 11. The length of the CDR3 is 14 residues. The CDR3 region is CSVGLRGWGETQYF. In nucleotides, the CDR3 is TGCAGCGTGGGCCTCAGGGGGTGGGGAGAGACCCAGTACTTC.

This clone has just a few counts. This chain joins TRBV6-5 and TRBJ1-2; 7 bases are shared with TRBD1. V lost 5 bases to trimming and J lost 7 bases; unmatched junction nucleotides: 7. CDR3 length equals 13 residues. Germline V gene data show CDR1 as MNHEY and CDR2 as SVGAGI. The CDR3 sequence is CASSRQGSSGYTF. CDR3 sequence (DNA): TGTGCCAGCAGTCGACAGGGTTCCAGTGGCTACACCTTC.

The rearrangement joins TRBV6-1 to TRBJ1-5; D not certain. V shed 7 bases and J shed 4 bases, with 8 bases lying between them. This CDR3 has 12 residues. Germline CDR1 and CDR2: MNHNS and SASEGT. CDR3 protein: CASITGNQPQHF. The CDR3 coding sequence is TGTGCCAGCATCACGGGGAATCAGCCCCAGCATTTT.